Described below is a single T cell receptor beta chain sequence and its context. What antigen it recognizes has not been identified. Per-nucleotide qualities are absent, and no much larger clonotype sits a single base away. The CDR3, from cysteine to phenylalanine, totals 12 residues. CDR3 DNA is the only sequence kept; it has 36 bases, read in frame from the first base. V lost 6 bases and J lost 5 bases; the stretch between them is 10 bases long. Reading the germline V gene gives CDR1 SGHTA and CDR2 FQGNSA. The data stem from a study of shared clonotypes between healthy human individuals (dated by TCRdb to 2018 to 2020). Turning to the overall study: The cohort included a few men and two women between 18 and 49 years of age. Blood TCR repertoires of about five healthy adults were deeply sequenced to estimate repertoire size and the extent of clonotype sharing between individuals. Different laboratories and diverse techniques were used to prepare libraries and sequence TCR repertoires, to increase sequencing depth and limit assay-specific biases. Between about 0.8 and 9 billion PBMCs per donor were obtained by leukapheresis.

The paper as a whole reports these results and caveats: Because the study included a small number of donors, the genetic and exposure-history diversity represented was limited. Based on pairwise subsampling, the degree of clonotype sharing among donors was expected to be affected by sequencing depth. Sampling was restricted to blood, and TCR repertoires in tissue are likely to differ from TCR repertoires in blood.

Using the deep immunoSEQ assay, multiplex PCR amplified TCR CDR3 regions from genomic DNA. Genomic DNA extracted from each cell subset was distributed evenly over all wells of several immunoSEQ 96-well plates, and each plate served as one replicate. For unsorted PBMC, roughly 330 ng genomic DNA, equal to tens of thousands of T cell genomes, was loaded into each replicate PCR. Ten immunoSEQ deep assay plates were used to sequence the unsorted PBMC genomic DNA. Purified libraries were measured with a Qubit 3.0 fluorometer, size-checked on a Bioanalyzer 2100, and measured again with the KAPA Library Quantification kit. Every immunoSEQ 96-well plate was sequenced on a separate single-read 150-cycle Illumina NextSeq 550 flow cell. As for the authors' bioinformatics: Because the immunoSEQ output held only junctional sequences and lacked quality scores, the filtering could not match the filtering applied to full-length reads. Sequences were annotated with PyIR, a Python wrapper for IgBLAST v1.9, using IMGT germline references to assign V/J genes and CDR3. Any read was removed if the V/J assignment was weak (E-value above 1e-6), the CDR3 was missing, or the read contained stop codons, out-of-frame junctions, or ambiguous translated residues. V3J clonotypes were defined by identical inferred V gene, J gene, and CDR3 amino acid sequence. To compute the percentage overlap between repertoires, the number of shared unique clonotypes was divided by the size of the smaller repertoire. Three approaches were used to assess repertoire richness: RTK rarefaction, the Chao1 estimator, and Recon v2.1 estimates of unobserved clonotypes. The immuneACCESS repertoire file appears here via TCRdb, limited to in-frame rearrangements. These files lack a portion of the clones; in checked studies, under half of the deficit traces to unresolved V genes, and the cause of the others is not known. V and J calls and clone size are copied from that table; D and trimming were computed from the DNA. This sample is represented by about 490,000 clones; over 65% of them were singletons. The top ten constitute 13% of the sample.

Donors were healthy HIV-negative adults with no recently reported acute infections or vaccinations. Every donor was a Caucasian adult residing in Nashville, Tennessee, USA. For unsorted samples, some 87 million PBMCs were counted, and genomic DNA was extracted using the QIAamp DNA Blood Mini kit. Blood was obtained by leukapheresis, after which PBMCs were separated by Ficoll-Histopaque density gradient centrifugation and cryopreserved in liquid nitrogen vapor phase. The sequenced sample was PBMCs. The chain joins TRBV7-2 to TRBJ2-5, and the D gene may be TRBD1, 5 bases matching. This receptor was taken from a woman between 40 and 50 years old in good health. Some clones in this sample may be carry-over from other donors' samples. The DNA reads TGTGCCAGCAGGCAGGGAATGGAGACCCAGTACTTC. This yields the protein CASRQGMETQYF.